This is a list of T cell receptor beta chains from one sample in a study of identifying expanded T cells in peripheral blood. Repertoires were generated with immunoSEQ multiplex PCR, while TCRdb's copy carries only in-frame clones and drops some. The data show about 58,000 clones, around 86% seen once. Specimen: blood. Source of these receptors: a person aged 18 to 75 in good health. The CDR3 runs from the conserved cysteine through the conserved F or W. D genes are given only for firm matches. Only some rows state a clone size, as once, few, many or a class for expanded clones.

CASSTSPQGSGNTIYF	TGCGCCAGCAGCACAAGCCCCCAGGGCTCTGGAAACACCATATATTTT	TRBV5-1	TRBJ1-3	once	.
CASSLAHSDGDEKLFF	TGTGCCAGCAGCTTGGCCCACAGCGATGGGGATGAAAAACTGTTTTTT	TRBV5-4	TRBJ1-4	.	.
CASSPLAGVEQFF	TGTGCCAGTAGTCCTCTAGCGGGAGTTGAGCAGTTCTTC	TRBV19	TRBJ2-1	.	TRBD2
CASSVDRANEKLFF	TGCGCCAGCAGCGTGGACAGGGCAAATGAAAAACTGTTTTTT	TRBV5-1	TRBJ1-4	.	TRBD1
CASSSLSTDTQYF	TGCGCCAGCAGCTCCCTCAGCACAGATACGCAGTATTTT	TRBV5-1	TRBJ2-3	.	.
CASSPRGSNYGYTF	TGTGCCAGCAGCCCCAGGGGCTCTAACTATGGCTACACCTTC	TRBV11-1	TRBJ1-2	.	.
CASSFRQGASGGYTF	TGCGCCAGCAGCTTCAGACAGGGGGCATCTGGAGGCTACACCTTC	TRBV5-1	TRBJ1-2	.	TRBD1
CASSHGRGALNGELFF	TGTGCCAGCTCACACGGTCGGGGGGCCCTGAACGGGGAGCTGTTTTTT	TRBV18	TRBJ2-2	.	.
CASSTRDFSPYEQYF	TGTGCCAGCAGCACCCGGGACTTTTCCCCCTACGAGCAGTACTTC	TRBV9	TRBJ2-7	.	.
CASSSGRQDYNSPLHF	TGTGCCAGCAGCTCCGGCCGACAGGATTATAATTCACCCCTCCACTTT	TRBV5-4	TRBJ1-6	.	.
CATTGLRGPQHF	TGTGCCACGACAGGGCTCAGAGGGCCCCAGCATTTT	TRBV19	TRBJ1-5	once	TRBD1
CASRPGQGALGTEAFF	TGCGCCAGCAGACCCGGACAGGGGGCCCTGGGCACTGAAGCTTTCTTT	TRBV5-1	TRBJ1-1	.	TRBD1
CASSERGAPNEQFF	TGTGCCAGCAGTGAGCGGGGGGCCCCCAATGAGCAGTTCTTC	TRBV6-4	TRBJ2-1	once	TRBD2
CASSSPGAGEVVDTQYF	TGTGCCAGCAGTTCCCCCGGGGCGGGGGAGGTCGTAGATACGCAGTATTTT	TRBV27	TRBJ2-3	.	TRBD2
CASSRSPTSGRGGTDTQYF	TGCGCCAGCAGCCGCAGCCCGACTAGCGGGAGAGGGGGCACAGATACGCAGTATTTT	TRBV5-1	TRBJ2-3	.	TRBD2
CAISEGELARLGRGEQYF	TGTGCCATCAGTGAAGGGGAACTCGCCAGGCTAGGACGGGGAGAGCAGTACTTC	TRBV10-3	TRBJ2-7	.	.
CASSVEGQGASYEQYF	TGTGCCAGCAGCGTGGAAGGACAGGGGGCCTCCTACGAGCAGTACTTC	TRBV9	TRBJ2-7	.	TRBD1
CASRRTQANTEAFF	TGTGCCAGCAGACGAACCCAGGCGAACACTGAAGCTTTCTTT	TRBV7-8	TRBJ1-1	once	.
CAWKARGPGELFF	TGTGCCTGGAAGGCTCGGGGACCCGGGGAGCTGTTTTTT	TRBV30	TRBJ2-2	.	.
CASSGSRDLNEKLFF	TGTGCCAGCAGCGGAAGCCGGGACTTAAATGAAAAACTGTTTTTT	TRBV5-6	TRBJ1-4	once	.
CASRSSSGAYNEQFF	TGTGCCAGCCGGAGTTCCTCTGGCGCCTACAATGAGCAGTTCTTC	TRBV19	TRBJ2-1	.	.
CASSPGTLLSEQYF	TGTGCCAGCTCACCCGGGACTCTCCTCTCCGAGCAGTACTTC	TRBV18	TRBJ2-7	.	.
CSVAGSGGETQYF	TGCAGCGTCGCAGGGTCGGGGGGGGAGACCCAGTACTTC	TRBV29-1	TRBJ2-5	.	TRBD2
CASSFWTSDKGTQYF	TGTGCCAGCAGCTTTTGGACTAGCGATAAGGGAACGCAGTATTTT	TRBV7-9	TRBJ2-3	.	TRBD2
CASSVGGAGAMDTEAFF	TGTGCCAGCAGCGTAGGGGGGGCCGGTGCCATGGACACTGAAGCTTTCTTT	TRBV9	TRBJ1-1	.	.
CASSIDRGGQFF	TGTGCCAGTAGTATAGATAGGGGGGGACAGTTCTTC	TRBV19	TRBJ2-1	.	.
CASSLGGTGGSTDTQYF	TGTGCCAGCAGCTTAGGAGGGACCGGGGGGAGCACAGATACGCAGTATTTT	TRBV7-9	TRBJ2-3	.	TRBD2
CASSIEGGYTPEAFF	TGTGCCAGTAGTATAGAGGGAGGGTACACTCCTGAAGCTTTCTTT	TRBV19	TRBJ1-1	.	.
CASSPRQGGTEAFF	TGTGCCAGCAGCCCTAGACAGGGCGGCACTGAAGCTTTCTTT	TRBV7-3	TRBJ1-1	.	TRBD1
CASSLGNTGSRTDTQYF	TGTGCCAGCAGCTTAGGAAACACTGGTTCCCGCACAGATACGCAGTATTTT	TRBV7-9	TRBJ2-3	many	.
CASSAFDRGENQYF	TGTGCCAGCAGTGCTTTTGATAGGGGGGAAAACCAGTACTTC	TRBV6-1	TRBJ2-5	.	.
CASSAGTGGNGYTF	TGTGCCAGTAGCGCCGGGACAGGGGGCAATGGCTACACCTTC	TRBV19	TRBJ1-2	.	TRBD1
CASSPSSSLSYEQYF	TGTGCCAGCTCACCATCCAGCTCCCTTTCCTACGAGCAGTACTTC	TRBV18	TRBJ2-7	.	.
CASSQERTEQFF	TGTGCCAGCAGCCAAGAGAGGACTGAGCAGTTCTTC	TRBV4-2	TRBJ2-1	.	.
CAWSGVGPTQYF	TGTGCCTGGAGTGGGGTAGGACCCACGCAGTATTTT	TRBV30	TRBJ2-3	.	.
CASSQDGTGANEQFF	TGCGCCAGCAGCCAGGACGGGACTGGAGCCAATGAGCAGTTCTTC	TRBV7-9	TRBJ2-1	.	.
CASSLFQVSTGGTDTQYF	TGTGCCAGCAGCTTATTTCAGGTGTCGACAGGGGGTACAGATACGCAGTATTTT	TRBV11-2	TRBJ2-3	.	TRBD1
CASSPPLGLAGLSETQYF	TGTGCCAGCAGTCCTCCGTTGGGACTAGCGGGACTTAGCGAGACCCAGTACTTC	TRBV7-9	TRBJ2-5	once	TRBD2
CASSSGKTSGGTYNEQFF	TGTGCCAGCTCATCGGGAAAGACTAGCGGGGGGACCTACAATGAGCAGTTCTTC	TRBV18	TRBJ2-1	.	TRBD2
CASSSRPGLDPFF	TGTGCCAGCAGCTCCCGACCGGGACTAGATCCGTTCTTC	TRBV7-2	TRBJ2-1	.	TRBD2
CASVIKQGLSDYGYTF	TGTGCCAGTGTGATAAAACAGGGATTAAGCGACTATGGCTACACCTTC	TRBV19	TRBJ1-2	.	.
CAISDPLARPYNEQFF	TGTGCCATCAGTGATCCCCTAGCCCGACCCTACAATGAGCAGTTCTTC	TRBV10-3	TRBJ2-1	.	.
CASRGDSYYGYTF	TGTGCCAGCAGGGGGGACAGTTACTATGGCTACACCTTC	TRBV2	TRBJ1-2	once	TRBD1